The 10 T cell receptor beta chains below all came from one sample that was sequenced in a study of human T cells and chemical hapten exposure. MiXCR was run by TCRdb on the RACE reads, yielding one entry per CDR3 protein. The table lists tens of thousands of distinct CDR3 sequences, 14% of them singletons. This sample's time point: pre-sensitization, week 0. Noted treatment: therapeutic diphenylcyclopropenone sensitization with weekly scalp DPC. This sample comprised whole blood, obtained in connection with sensitization to the hapten diphenylcyclopropenone (DPC). Source of these receptors: a woman aged 45-65 years with alopecia areata. Some clones in this sample may be carry-over from other donors' samples.

In its sample, this clonotype ranks as medium-sized. The chain employs TRBV7-2 and TRBJ2-7; D unclear. Germline CDR1 SGHTA, CDR2 FQGNSA. V was shortened by 1 base and J by 6 bases, with 13 bases between the two germline ends. CDR3 length equals 14 residues. The CDR3 nucleotides read TGTGCCAGCAGCTTAGTTCGCTATACCCCCGAGCAGTACTTC. Protein: CASSLVRYTPEQYF.

The chain links TRBV29-1 to TRBJ2-3, with D possibly being TRBD1 (6 bases). Looked up from germline, CDR1 is SQVTM and CDR2 is ANQGSEA. The CDR3 runs to 15 residues. The germline V and J ends were trimmed by 3 bases and 0 bases, with 13 bases remaining between them. In DNA, the CDR3 is TGCAGCGTTGAGAAAGGGGGTGACAGCACAGATACGCAGTATTTT. Its translation: CSVEKGGDSTDTQYF.

The rearrangement joins TRBV7-6 to TRBJ1-2; D is undetermined. Trimming took off 4 bases at V and 1 base at J, with 7 bases between the two ends. This CDR3 is built from 13 residues. Germline CDR1 SGHVS, CDR2 FNYEAQ. In nucleotides, the CDR3 is TGTGCCAGCAGCTCAGGAATTAACTATGGCTACACCTTC. Translation gives CASSSGINYGYTF. The full variable domain, in which reference TRBV7-6 and TRBJ1-2 provide the parts outside the CDR3, is GAGVSQSPRYKVTKRGQDVALRCDPISGHVSLYWYRQALGQGPEFLTYFNYEAQQDKSGLPNDRFSAERPEGSISTLTIQRTEQRDSAMYRCASSSGINYGYTFGSGTRLTVV.

There are a few counts of this clonotype. The chain carries TRBV7-9 and TRBJ2-3; D is undetermined. V shed 2 bases and J shed 5 bases, with 5 bases lying between them. The CDR3 totals 12 residues. CDR1 is SEHNR and CDR2 is FQNEAQ in the germline V gene (reference sequence). CDR3 region: CASSLWGDTQYF. The CDR3 DNA reads as TGTGCCAGCAGCTTATGGGGAGATACGCAGTATTTT. The full variable domain, with the rest looked up from reference TRBV7-9 and TRBJ2-3, is DTGVSQNPRHKITKRGQNVTFRCDPISEHNRLYWYRQTLGQGPEFLTYFQNEAQLEKSRLLSDRFSAERPKGSFSTLEIQRTEQGDSAMYLCASSLWGDTQYFGPGTRLTVL.

This sequence joins TRBV2 and TRBJ2-3, with D possibly TRBD2 on 6 matching bases. Germline CDR1 is SNHLY and CDR2 is FYNNEI. The CDR3 is 13 amino acids. Trimming took 1 base from V and 12 from J, leaving 14 bases between them. DNA for the CDR3: TGTGCCAGCAGTGAAGTTGACGGGAGCGCCCAGTATTTT. Translated, it gives CASSEVDGSAQYF.

The chain couples TRBV20-1 to TRBJ1-6; maybe TRBD1 (5 bases). CDR1 DFQATT and CDR2 SNEGSKA come from the germline V gene (reference sequence). The V end was cut by 6 bases, the J end by 0 bases, with 15 bases between. CDR3 size: 16 residues. This chain's CDR3 is CSAGRQIASYNSPLHF. The CDR3 DNA reads as TGCAGTGCAGGCCGACAGATAGCCTCCTATAATTCACCCCTCCACTTT.

V and J are TRBV6-5 and TRBJ2-2, with a possible D match to TRBD2 (5 bases). With 5 bases removed from V and 3 bases from J, the gap between germline ends came to 13 bases. This CDR3 comprises 15 residues. Germline CDR1 reads MNHEY; CDR2 reads SVGAGI. CDR3 nucleotides: TGTGCCAGCAGTCCCGAGGGCGGCTACACCGGGGAGCTGTTTTTT. Amino acid sequence: CASSPEGGYTGELFF.

V is TRBV5-1 and J is TRBJ2-7; no definite D call. The CDR3 covers 15 residues. Per germline, CDR1 SGHRS and CDR2 YFSETQ. Trimming cost V 7 bases and J 4 bases, with 21 bases left between them. This CDR3 reads CASSKGSSQEYEQYF. CDR3 coding DNA: TGCGCCAGCTCAAAAGGTAGCAGTCAAGAGTACGAGCAGTACTTC.

The J gene is TRBJ1-5, the V gene TRBV7-2; D is unresolved. This CDR3 region has 12 residues. The V gene lost 5 bases and the J gene lost 6 bases, with 8 bases spanning the gap. Per the germline V gene, CDR1 is SGHTA and CDR2 is FQGNSA. The CDR3 spells CASSQDFQPQHF. In DNA, the CDR3 is TGTGCCAGCAGCCAGGACTTTCAGCCCCAGCATTTT. Complete variable domain (other parts from reference TRBV7-2 and TRBJ1-5): GAGVSQSPSNKVTEKGKDVELRCDPISGHTALYWYRQSLGQGLEFLIYFQGNSAPDKSGLPSDRFSAERTGGSVSTLTIQRTQQEDSAVYLCASSQDFQPQHFGDGTRLSIL.

This clonotype has ten or more counts. The V gene is TRBV4-3, the J gene TRBJ2-7, with D perhaps matching TRBD1 or TRBD2 (5 bases each). Deletions cut 1 base from V and 4 bases from J, with 14 bases between. CDR1 LGHNA and CDR2 YSLEER come from the germline V gene. This CDR3 contains 15 residues. CDR3 DNA: TGCGCCAGCAGCCAAGTGTACGGGGCTGGGTACGAGCAGTACTTC. Translation: CASSQVYGAGYEQYF.